A single sample gave rise to the 25 T cell receptor beta chains below, sequenced in a study of shared clonotypes between healthy human individuals. Some clones are missing from TCRdb's copy, which holds only in-frame ones; the method was immunoSEQ multiplex PCR. The sample lists fewer than 700,000 clones; around 78% were seen once. Sequenced material: PBMCs. These receptors all come from a woman between 40 and 50 years old in good health. Some clones in this sample may be carry-over from other donors' samples.

The chain is built from TRBV28 and TRBJ2-2; TRBD2 matches 11 bases. Germline CDR1 MDHEN, CDR2 SYDVKM. This CDR3 is 20 amino acids long. The V and J ends lost 6 bases and 1 base, in that order; junction bases with no gene match: 16. In DNA form, the CDR3 reads TGTGCCAGCAGCGTCCCCGTGGGGACTAGCGGAACGCGGAACACCGGGGAGCTGTTTTTT. Protein: CASSVPVGTSGTRNTGELFF. The full variable domain, completed using reference TRBV28 and TRBJ2-2, is DVKVTQSSRYLVKRTGEKVFLECVQDMDHENMFWYRQDPGLGLRLIYFSYDVKMKEKGDIPEGYSVSREKKERFSLILESASTNQTSMYLCASSVPVGTSGTRNTGELFFGEGSRLTVL.

In regard to this clone: Other DNA sequences in this specimen translate into the identical CDR3. CDR3 nucleotide sequence: TGTGCCAGCTCACCGGTCCTAGCGGGGGGATACAATGAGCAGTTCTTC. It encodes CASSPVLAGGYNEQFF. This chain connects TRBV18 to TRBJ2-1, with TRBD2 matching over 11 bases. This CDR3 is 16 amino acids long. Germline trimming cut 3 bases from V and 4 bases from J; bases unmatched to any gene: 5. Germline V lookup: CDR1 KGHSH, CDR2 LQKENI.

The chain joins TRBV27 to TRBJ1-2, with 7 bases matching TRBD1. Germline V gene sequence: CDR1 MNHEY, CDR2 SMNVEV (reference sequence). The CDR3 covers 13 residues. Losses at the gene ends were 3 bases for V and 11 bases for J; bases not matched to a gene: 9. CDR3 nucleotide sequence: TGTGCCAGCAGTTTGGGCGGGACAGAGCGATACACCTTC. It translates to CASSLGGTERYTF.

This chain connects TRBV10-3 to TRBJ2-1, with no clear D. CDR3 length equals 12 residues. Germline assignment: CDR1 ENHRY and CDR2 SYGVKD. V shed 0 bases and J shed 3 bases, with 0 bases lying between them. The CDR3 nucleotides read TGTGCCATCAGTGAGTCCTACAATGAGCAGTTCTTC. Translating gives CAISESYNEQFF.

The rearrangement joins TRBV4-2 to TRBJ1-3; possibly TRBD1 for D (6 bases). Trimming took 1 base from V and 7 from J, leaving 11 bases between them. There are 14 residues in the CDR3. The germline V gene has CDR1 LGHNA and CDR2 YNFKEQ. This CDR3 reads CASSQVSQGNTIYF. The CDR3 DNA follows: TGTGCCAGCAGCCAAGTTAGTCAGGGGAACACCATATATTTT.

The rearrangement uses TRBV27 and TRBJ2-7, with D possibly called TRBD1 or TRBD2 (6 bases each). The CDR3 length is 14 residues. Germline CDR1 is MNHEY and CDR2 is SMNVEV (reference sequence). V was clipped by 6 bases and J by 2 bases, with 14 bases between them. The CDR3 sequence is CASSTGRGPYEQYF. The CDR3 DNA reads as TGTGCCAGCAGCACAGGGCGGGGCCCCTACGAGCAGTACTTC.

In regard to this clone: A far larger clone is only one base removed, so a read error is likely. The rearrangement uses TRBV29-1 and TRBJ1-1; 11 bases are shared with TRBD1. The CDR3 totals 14 residues. Losses at the gene ends were 6 bases for V and 4 bases for J; bases not matched to a gene: 7. Germline CDR1 SQVTM, CDR2 ANQGSEA. CDR3 region: CSVPFGTGGTEAFF. The CDR3 DNA is TGCAGCGTCCCCTTCGGGACAGGGGGCACTGAAGCTTTCTTT.

The J gene is TRBJ2-1, the V gene TRBV4-3; no clear D. CDR3 length equals 15 residues. The V end was cut by 1 base, the J end by 2 bases, with 9 bases between. Looked up from germline, CDR1 is LGHNA and CDR2 is YSLEER. CDR3 protein: CASSQVFTAYNEQFF. The CDR3 nucleotides are TGCGCCAGCAGCCAAGTCTTCACGGCCTACAATGAGCAGTTCTTC.

CDR3 DNA sequence: TGTGCCAGTAATCATCGGGCCCTAAATCAGCCCCAGCATTTT. Its translation: CASNHRALNQPQHF. The V and J genes are TRBV19 and TRBJ1-5; D is undetermined. The V end lost 7 bases, the J end lost 4 bases, and 14 bases lay between the germline ends. The CDR3 consists of 14 residues. Per germline, CDR1 LNHDA and CDR2 SQIVND (reference sequence).

Regarding this clone: Other DNA sequences of this sample code for an identical CDR3. V and J are TRBV2 and TRBJ1-5; D uncertain. Germline values: CDR1 SNHLY, CDR2 FYNNEI. The CDR3 contains 13 residues. V lost 4 bases and J 1 base, leaving 5 bases between the germline ends. The CDR3 protein is CASSGGSNQPQHF. DNA for the CDR3: TGTGCCAGCAGTGGTGGGAGCAATCAGCCCCAGCATTTT.

The J gene is TRBJ2-1, the V gene TRBV30, with a possible D match to TRBD2 (5 bases). The V end lost 4 bases, the J end lost 4 bases, and 11 bases lay between the germline ends. CDR1 GTSNPN and CDR2 SVGIG come from the germline V gene (reference sequence). This CDR3 has 13 amino acids. CDR3 loop: CAWMSGVYNEQFF. The DNA for the CDR3 is TGTGCCTGGATGTCCGGGGTTTACAATGAGCAGTTCTTC.

This clone came up many times. Other DNA sequences in this specimen translate into the identical CDR3. The chain couples TRBV10-2 to TRBJ1-2; possible D gene TRBD1, 5 bases. V was cut by 0 bases and J by 8 bases, with 10 bases left in between. Germline-derived CDR1 and CDR2 are WSHSY and SAAADI. The CDR3 has 13 amino acids. In nucleotides, the CDR3 is TGCGCCAGCAGTGAGTCCCAGGGAAGAGGCTACACCTTC. As protein: CASSESQGRGYTF.

This chain joins TRBV7-8 and TRBJ2-7; D not certain. This CDR3 has 14 residues. The germline gives CDR1 SGHVS, CDR2 FQNEAQ. Trimming stripped 5 bases from V and 6 bases from J, with 17 bases between. The DNA of the CDR3 is TGTGCCAGCAGCAGAGACCCCCGCAACGGCGAGCAGTACTTC. It is translated as CASSRDPRNGEQYF.

The chain uses TRBV4-2 and TRBJ2-3; 8 bases match TRBD1. This CDR3 region has 18 residues. Germline V CDR1 and CDR2: LGHNA, YNFKEQ. V lost 4 bases, J lost 0 bases, and 12 bases stayed unmatched. CDR3 amino acids: CASSRNRRGPRSTDTQYF. The CDR3 nucleotides read TGTGCCAGCAGCCGTAACCGCAGGGGGCCCCGTAGCACAGATACGCAGTATTTT.

The V call is TRBV5-6, the J call TRBJ1-1; D remains ambiguous. CDR1 is SGHDT, CDR2 YYEEEE, per germline. The length of the CDR3 is 14 residues. V gave up 5 bases and J gave up 1 base, with 12 bases separating them. The CDR3 loop is CASSFPGSNTEAFF. The DNA for the CDR3 is TGTGCCAGCAGTTTTCCGGGATCGAACACTGAAGCTTTCTTT.

This clone appeared a few times. The chain employs TRBV4-2 and TRBJ1-2; 7 bases line up with TRBD1. CDR1 and CDR2 (germline): LGHNA, YNFKEQ. The CDR3 is 12 amino acids. V dropped 6 bases and J dropped 8; count of bases not matched to a gene: 6. This CDR3 is CASRQGVYGYTF. CDR3 DNA: TGTGCCAGCAGGCAGGGGGTCTACGGCTACACCTTC.

The rearrangement links TRBV7-3 to TRBJ2-1; 7 nucleotides line up with TRBD2. The CDR3 sequence is 14 residues long. Trimming removed 3 bases from V and 5 bases from J; junction bases left unmatched: 4. CDR1 and CDR2 from the germline V gene are SGHTA and FQGTGA. The CDR3 nucleotides read TGTGCCAGCAGCTTCGGAGGGAGGGACAATGAGCAGTTCTTC. Protein sequence: CASSFGGRDNEQFF.

J is TRBJ2-5 and V is TRBV28; D uncertain. This CDR3 region has 12 residues. From germline, CDR1 is MDHEN and CDR2 SYDVKM. The V end was cut by 6 bases, the J end by 11 bases, with 16 bases between. CDR3 residues: CASSPTVYMQYF. The CDR3 nucleotides read TGTGCCAGCAGCCCTACAGTGTACATGCAGTACTTC.

The rearrangement joins TRBV9 to TRBJ1-1; tentative D call: TRBD1 (6 bases). Germline CDR1 reads SGDLS; CDR2 reads YYNGEE. CDR3 length equals 13 residues. The ends were cut back, 4 bases at V and 3 bases at J, with 10 bases in the middle. CDR3 in amino acids: CASSPRGYTEAFF. The CDR3 DNA reads TGTGCCAGCAGCCCCAGGGGATACACTGAAGCTTTCTTT.

In its sample, this clone was seen once. The chain employs TRBV5-1 and TRBJ2-5, with 9 bases fitting TRBD2. The CDR3 contains 15 residues. With V trimmed by 3 bases and J by 2 bases, 5 bases remained unmatched. Germline values: CDR1 SGHRS, CDR2 YFSETQ. The CDR3 DNA follows: TGCGCCAGCAGCTACCTGACTAGCGGACAAGAGACCCAGTACTTC. As protein: CASSYLTSGQETQYF.

The count of this clone is one. The rearrangement links TRBV2 to TRBJ2-3, with D perhaps matching TRBD2 (6 bases). Germline lookup yields CDR1 SNHLY and CDR2 FYNNEI. V dropped 3 bases and J dropped 4 bases, with 8 bases sitting between them. CDR3 size: 13 residues. DNA for the CDR3: TGTGCCAGCAGTGAGGGGACTGCAGATACGCAGTATTTT. It translates to CASSEGTADTQYF.

The chain has TRBV27 and TRBJ2-1, with D perhaps matching TRBD1 (6 bases). Germline V gene lookup returns CDR1 MNHEY and CDR2 SMNVEV (reference sequence). CDR3 length equals 13 residues. The V end was cut by 7 bases, the J end by 9 bases, with 16 bases between. The CDR3 is CASTRNRAAEQFF. For the CDR3, the DNA is TGTGCCAGCACCCGGAACAGGGCTGCTGAGCAGTTCTTC.

This chain connects TRBV6-5 to TRBJ2-5; D is perhaps TRBD2 (6 bases). This CDR3 region has 15 residues. Germline CDR1 reads MNHEY; CDR2 reads SVGAGI. Between the trimmed V and J ends, which lost 0 bases and 5 bases, there was a span of 13 bases. The CDR3 spells CASSYSSAGRETQYF. CDR3 sequence (DNA): TGTGCCAGCAGTTACTCCTCGGCGGGACGGGAGACCCAGTACTTC.

This clone occurred once. The chain uses TRBV21-1 and TRBJ1-1; the table's D gene call, TRBD1, was not cross checked with the DNA. TRBV21-1 is given as a pseudogene. This CDR3 is built from 12 residues. CDR3 in DNA: TGTGCCAGCAGACATCTAGGACAGGGTGCTTTCTTT. This translates into CASRHLGQGAFF.

The chain is built from TRBV2 and TRBJ1-2; D ambiguous. Trimming cost V 2 bases and J 5 bases, with 15 bases left between them. CDR3 size: 15 residues. Germline lookup yields CDR1 SNHLY and CDR2 FYNNEI. This chain's CDR3 is CASSELERAGYGYTF. The CDR3, as DNA: TGTGCCAGCAGTGAACTGGAGAGGGCTGGGTATGGCTACACCTTC.